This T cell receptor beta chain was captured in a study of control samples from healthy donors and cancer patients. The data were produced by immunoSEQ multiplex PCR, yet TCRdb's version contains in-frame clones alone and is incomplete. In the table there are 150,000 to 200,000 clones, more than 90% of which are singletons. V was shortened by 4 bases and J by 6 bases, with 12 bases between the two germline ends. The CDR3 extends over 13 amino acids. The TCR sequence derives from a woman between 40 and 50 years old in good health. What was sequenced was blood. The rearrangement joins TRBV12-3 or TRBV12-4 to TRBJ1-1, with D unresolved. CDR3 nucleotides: TGTGCCAGCAGTTCAGGACCGGTCGCTGAAGCTTTCTTT. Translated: CASSSGPVAEAFF.